This record looks at one T cell receptor beta chain sequence and its context. This sample was taken from a study of blood T cell repertoires in COVID-19. Study-wide background: The United States, Italy and Spain supplied acute and convalescent COVID-19 samples. PBMCs, B-cell-depleted T cells, or T cells were the source of the cDNA or gDNA that made up the material.

This CDR3 is built from 16 residues. CDR1 and CDR2 (germline): SGHAT, FQNNGV. Deletions cut 3 bases from V and 3 bases from J, with 17 bases between. Sequencing was performed with immunoSEQ multiplex PCR; in TCRdb, only in-frame clones are kept and a portion is missing. There are about 56,000 clones in the sample; roughly four fifths occur only once, and around 8.7% lies in the top ten. The clonotype was recovered from a woman of 80 years or more with acute or convalescent COVID-19. Sequenced input: peripheral blood. The J gene is TRBJ1-1, the V gene TRBV11-2; the D gene is possibly TRBD1 (5 bases). The CDR3 sequence: CASSFITGDWDTEAFF. CDR3 in DNA: TGTGCCAGCAGCTTTATTACCGGGGACTGGGACACTGAAGCTTTCTTT.